This entry features one T cell receptor (beta chain) sequence. Its cognate antigen is unknown. PCR was performed using 60 Vbeta and 13 Jbeta primers. TCRdb keeps only in-frame clones here, not all; method: immunoSEQ multiplex PCR. The repertoire holds tens of thousands of clones, with approximately 75% as singletons. CDR3 size: 13 residues. Per germline, CDR1 LNHNV and CDR2 YYDKDF (reference sequence). Unmatched junction bases numbered 4, after V lost 11 bases and J lost 5 bases. The record originates from a study of cytomegalovirus exposure and HLA in healthy donors. General study findings and limits: Presence/absence analyses supposed approximately even sequencing depth among donors. Cytomegalovirus-associated TCR beta chains were listed, numbering approximately 150. The authors later linked a missense DCLRE1C variant to TCR beta V- and J-gene trimming.

The chain employs TRBV15 and TRBJ2-2; 11 nucleotides match TRBD2. This clonotype was obtained from a man aged 60 to 69 in good health and CMV-seropositive. Sequenced: PBMCs. The CDR3 region is CASSGGRTGELFF. The CDR3, as DNA: TGTGCCTCTAGCGGGGGGCGTACCGGGGAGCTGTTTTTT.